This TCR beta chain was found in a study of control samples from healthy donors and cancer patients. Profiled with immunoSEQ multiplex PCR; TCRdb holds only in-frame clones, not every one. This table holds around 50,000 clones, approximately 83% found once. Germline trimming cut 5 bases from V and 3 bases from J; bases unmatched to any gene: 3. The germline gives CDR1 SGHTA, CDR2 FQGTGA. This CDR3 spans 14 amino acids. The chain carries TRBV7-3 and TRBJ2-2, with 7 positions matching TRBD1. This TCR came from a woman aged 45 to 65 with lung cancer. Sequenced material: PBMCs. The CDR3 DNA sequence: TGTGCCAGCAGCCCCGGGACAGACACCGGGGAGCTGTTTTTT. Residues: CASSPGTDTGELFF.